The source of this T cell receptor beta chain is a study of shared clonotypes between healthy human individuals. Using immunoSEQ multiplex PCR, the repertoire was profiled, and TCRdb retains in-frame clones only, with some absent. The sample carries 600,000 or so clones, about 95% recorded once. On this clone itself: Other DNA sequences within the sample encode an identical CDR3.

It was CD45RO-negative cells, positively selected for CCR7, that made up naive CD8 cells, with terminally differentiated effector memory CD45RA+ cells excluded. Donors, healthy HIV-negative adults, lacked recent acute infections or vaccinations. Germline CDR1 MDHEN, CDR2 SYDVKM. The ends were cut back, 3 bases at V and 3 bases at J, with 6 bases in the middle. This CDR3 spans 13 amino acids. The TCR comes from a woman in her 30s in good health. J is TRBJ2-1 and V is TRBV28, with D tentatively TRBD2 (5 bases). The sample was naive CD8+ T cells sorted from blood. In DNA form, the CDR3 reads TGTGCCAGCAGTTTGACTATCTACAATGAGCAGTTCTTC. Its translation is CASSLTIYNEQFF.